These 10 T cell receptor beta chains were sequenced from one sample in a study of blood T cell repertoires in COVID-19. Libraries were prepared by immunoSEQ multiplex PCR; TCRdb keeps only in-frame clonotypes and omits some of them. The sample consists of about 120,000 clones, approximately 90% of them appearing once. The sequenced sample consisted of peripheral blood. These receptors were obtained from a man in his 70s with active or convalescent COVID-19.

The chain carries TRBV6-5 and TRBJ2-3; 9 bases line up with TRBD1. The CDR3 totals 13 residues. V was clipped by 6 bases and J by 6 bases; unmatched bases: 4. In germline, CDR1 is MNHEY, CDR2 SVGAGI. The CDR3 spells CASRGQGTDTQYF. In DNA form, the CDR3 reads TGTGCCAGCAGGGGACAGGGAACCGATACGCAGTATTTT.

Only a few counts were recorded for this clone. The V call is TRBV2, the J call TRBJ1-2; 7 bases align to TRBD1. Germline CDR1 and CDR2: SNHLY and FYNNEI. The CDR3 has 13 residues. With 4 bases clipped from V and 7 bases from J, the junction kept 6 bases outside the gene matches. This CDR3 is CASSGDPGGGYTF. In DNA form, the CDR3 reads TGTGCCAGCAGTGGAGACCCAGGGGGTGGCTACACCTTC. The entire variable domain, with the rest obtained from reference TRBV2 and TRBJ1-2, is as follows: EPEVTQTPSHQVTQMGQEVILRCVPISNHLYFYWYRQILGQKVEFLVSFYNNEISEKSEIFDDQFSVERPDGSNFTLKIRSTKLEDSAMYFCASSGDPGGGYTFGSGTRLTVV.

CDR3 protein: CASSGQGNPQETQYF. CDR3 coding DNA: TGTGCCAGCAGCGGTCAGGGGAACCCCCAAGAGACCCAGTACTTC. The chain couples TRBV9 to TRBJ2-5; weak D call: TRBD1 (6 bases). Trimming removed 3 bases at V and 1 base at J, with 13 bases between. The CDR3 runs 15 residues. Germline lookup yields CDR1 SGDLS and CDR2 YYNGEE.

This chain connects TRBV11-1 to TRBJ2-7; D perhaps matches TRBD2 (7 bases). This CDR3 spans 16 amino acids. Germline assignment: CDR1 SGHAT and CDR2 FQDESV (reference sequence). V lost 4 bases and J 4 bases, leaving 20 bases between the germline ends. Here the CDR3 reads CASSSQGGGRGYEQYF. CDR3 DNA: TGTGCCAGCAGCTCCCAAGGCGGGGGAAGGGGGTACGAGCAGTACTTC.

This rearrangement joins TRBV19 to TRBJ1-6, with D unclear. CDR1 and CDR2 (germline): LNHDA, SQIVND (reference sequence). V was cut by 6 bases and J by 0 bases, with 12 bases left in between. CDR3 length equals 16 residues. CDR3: CASSPASSSYNSPLHF. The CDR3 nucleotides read TGTGCCAGTAGCCCCGCGTCGAGCTCCTATAATTCACCCCTCCACTTT.

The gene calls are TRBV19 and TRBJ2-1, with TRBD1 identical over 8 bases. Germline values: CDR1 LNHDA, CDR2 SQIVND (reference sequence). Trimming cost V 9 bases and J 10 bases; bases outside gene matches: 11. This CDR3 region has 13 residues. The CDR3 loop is CASNTQTGAEQFF. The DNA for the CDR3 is TGTGCCAGCAATACTCAGACAGGGGCCGAGCAGTTCTTC.

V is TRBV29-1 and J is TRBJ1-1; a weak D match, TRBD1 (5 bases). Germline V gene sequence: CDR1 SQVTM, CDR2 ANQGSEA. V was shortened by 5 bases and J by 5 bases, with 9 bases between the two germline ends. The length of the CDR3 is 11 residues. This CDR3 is CSVRGGTEAFF. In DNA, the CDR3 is TGCAGCGTTAGGGGAGGGACTGAAGCTTTCTTT. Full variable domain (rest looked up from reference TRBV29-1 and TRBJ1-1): SAVISQKPSRDICQRGTSLTIQCQVDSQVTMMFWYRQQPGQSLTLIATANQGSEATYESGFVIDKFPISRPNLTFSTLTVSNMSPEDSSIYLCSVRGGTEAFFGQGTRLTVV.

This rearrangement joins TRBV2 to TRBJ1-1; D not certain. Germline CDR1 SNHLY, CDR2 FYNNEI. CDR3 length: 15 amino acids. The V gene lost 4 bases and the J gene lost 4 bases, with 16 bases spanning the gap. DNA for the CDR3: TGTGCCAGCAGTGTGCGTCCGCTGGGAGGCACTGAAGCTTTCTTT. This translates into CASSVRPLGGTEAFF.

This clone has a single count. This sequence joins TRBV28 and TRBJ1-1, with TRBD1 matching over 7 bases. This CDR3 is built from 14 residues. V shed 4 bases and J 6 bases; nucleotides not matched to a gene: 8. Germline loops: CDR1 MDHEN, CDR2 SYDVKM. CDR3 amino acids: CASSYITGQAEAFF. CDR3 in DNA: TGTGCCAGCAGTTATATTACCGGACAGGCTGAAGCTTTCTTT.

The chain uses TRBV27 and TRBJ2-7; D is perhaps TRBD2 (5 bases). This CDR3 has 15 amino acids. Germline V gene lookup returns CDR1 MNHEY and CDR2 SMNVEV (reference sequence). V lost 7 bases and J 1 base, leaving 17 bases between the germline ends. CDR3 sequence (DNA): TGTGCCAGCAAAGCTAGCCGCGATCCATCCTACGAGCAGTACTTC. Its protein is CASKASRDPSYEQYF.